The following is a T cell receptor beta chain sequence with its context. What it recognizes is unknown. The source of the sample is a study of T cell repertoires in cytomegalovirus infection. Study results and caveats: HLA-C-restricted CMV-specific TCR beta clonotypes prevailed in the ex vivo response.

The germline CDR1 and CDR2 sequences are SGHKS and YYEKEE (reference sequence). V gave up 0 bases and J gave up 2 bases, with 12 bases separating them. The CDR3 totals 16 residues. TCRdb processed the reads anew with MiXCR; each CDR3 protein has one entry. The sample contains around 320,000 distinct CDR3 sequences, around 9.5% of which appear only once. This TCR was recovered from a human donor in good health (CMV status not recorded). Some clones in this sample may be carry-over from other donors' samples. The chain couples TRBV5-5 to TRBJ1-5; D not resolved. Sequencing was carried out using PBMCs. The CDR3 DNA is TGTGCCAGCAGCTTGGGAGTTGGTCTAGGCAATCAGCCCCAGCATTTT. Amino acids: CASSLGVGLGNQPQHF.